This entry lists 8 T cell receptor beta chains sequenced from one sample in a study of T cell changes during pregnancy in multiple sclerosis (dated by TCRdb to between 2019 and 2020). Library generation was performed with the immunoSEQ multiplex PCR assay. The table was pulled from immuneACCESS by TCRdb, which kept in-frame rearrangements only. Such tables lose some clones; where checked, under half of the loss comes from unresolved V genes, and the rest has no known cause. The sample table records tens of thousands of clones; about nine tenths of these occur just once. The ten largest clones represent 4.3% of the sample. The material was CD8+ T cells from peripheral blood mononuclear cells, obtained in the second trimester of pregnancy. The source of these receptors is a female donor with multiple sclerosis, enrolled in a pregnancy study.

The chain employs TRBV27 and TRBJ2-3; weak D call: TRBD2 (5 bases). Per germline, CDR1 MNHEY and CDR2 SMNVEV (reference sequence). Deletions cut 3 bases from V and 1 base from J, with 14 bases between. This CDR3 comprises 16 residues. CDR3 amino acids: CASSFLIARGTDTQYF. As DNA, the CDR3 is TGTGCCAGCAGTTTCCTTATAGCGAGGGGCACAGATACGCAGTATTTT.

The rearrangement joins TRBV7-2 to TRBJ2-7; 9 nucleotides agree with TRBD1. The V gene end was trimmed by 5 bases and the J gene end by 5 bases; junction bases not matched to a gene: 13. The CDR3 loop spans 16 amino acids. Per germline, CDR1 SGHTA and CDR2 FQGNSA. This CDR3 reads CASSNRDRVTLNEQYF. The CDR3 coding sequence is TGTGCCAGCAGCAACCGGGACAGGGTCACCCTTAACGAGCAGTACTTC.

V usage is TRBV9 and J usage is TRBJ2-7, with 9 bases identical to TRBD2. Germline V lookup: CDR1 SGDLS, CDR2 YYNGEE. The CDR3 is made up of 16 amino acids. With 0 bases clipped from V and 9 bases from J, the junction kept 13 bases outside the gene matches. CDR3 nucleotide sequence: TGTGCCAGCAGCGTAGCTGGTAGCGGGAGCCTCTTTGCGCAGTACTTC. Its translation: CASSVAGSGSLFAQYF.

As DNA, the CDR3 is TGTGCCAGTAGTATAGGAGGACTAGCGGGAGTGTACGAGCAGTACTTC. Its protein is CASSIGGLAGVYEQYF. The chain carries TRBV19 and TRBJ2-7; the match to TRBD2 covers 13 bases. V shed 1 base, J shed 4 bases, and the junction held 4 bases outside the gene matches. The CDR3 consists of 16 residues. The germline gives CDR1 LNHDA, CDR2 SQIVND (reference sequence).

This clone was counted a single time. The V gene is TRBV27, the J gene TRBJ2-7, with 9 bases identical to TRBD1. The ends lost 6 bases at V and 1 base at J; junction bases unmatched: 7. Germline CDR1 and CDR2: MNHEY and SMNVEV (reference sequence). CDR3 size: 15 residues. The CDR3 sequence is CASSLVGTGSYEQYF. DNA for the CDR3: TGTGCCAGCAGCCTAGTGGGGACAGGGTCCTACGAGCAGTACTTC.

The chain is built from TRBV11-1 and TRBJ2-2; weak D call: TRBD2 (5 bases). From germline, CDR1 is SGHAT and CDR2 FQDESV (reference sequence). The CDR3 loop spans 14 amino acids. Trimming took 3 bases from V and 7 from J, leaving 12 bases between them. In nucleotides, the CDR3 is TGTGCCAGCAGCTTGGGCCCGCGGGTCGGGGAGCTGTTTTTT. Translating gives CASSLGPRVGELFF.

This clone was observed a single time. This chain uses TRBV7-2 with TRBJ2-3, with D possibly TRBD2 on 6 matching bases. This CDR3 is built from 14 residues. Looked up from germline, CDR1 is SGHTA and CDR2 is FQGNSA. V gave up 6 bases and J gave up 8 bases, with 18 bases separating them. CDR3: CASRTGLRGGTQYF. The CDR3 bases are TGTGCCAGCAGGACGGGCCTGCGGGGCGGTACGCAGTATTTT.

The chain recombines TRBV9 with TRBJ2-1; 7 nucleotides align to TRBD1. This CDR3 has 17 amino acids. Germline V gene sequence: CDR1 SGDLS, CDR2 YYNGEE. Trimming cost V 4 bases and J 0 bases; bases outside gene matches: 10. CDR3 DNA: TGTGCCAGCAGCCTAACAGGGGCCAGGAGCTCCTACAATGAGCAGTTCTTC. It translates to CASSLTGARSSYNEQFF. Variable domain in full (rest from reference TRBV9 and TRBJ2-1): DSGVTQTPKHLITATGQRVTLRCSPRSGDLSVYWYQQSLDQGLQFLIQYYNGEERAKGNILERFSAQQFPDLHSELNLSSLELGDSALYFCASSLTGARSSYNEQFFGPGTRLTVL.